This TCR beta chain is from a study of T cells in women clearing cervical HPV infection. About this clone: From the germline J gene comes the end of the CDR3, since the read stops 3 residues before it.

HPV was found by MY09/MY11 PCR and dot-blot genotyping. The CDR3 spans 12 residues. Germline V gene sequence: CDR1 SGHAT, CDR2 FQNNGV. Trimming pared 1 base from V and 6 bases from J, leaving 5 bases between. Sequencing used immunoSEQ multiplex PCR; TCRdb keeps in-frame clones, though not all of them. Here the sample table reports under 40,000 clones. Specimen: blood buffy coat. The chain couples TRBV11-2 to TRBJ2-3; D call uncertain. The source of this sequence is a woman aged 18-70 years with a cervical HPV16 infection that either progressed to CIN3+ or cleared (not recorded which). CDR3: CASSLAPDTQYF. The CDR3 bases that were read are TGTGCCAGCAGCTTAGCTCCGGATACG.